The 25 T cell receptor beta chains presented below share a single source sample, sequenced in a study of OX40 agonist ivuxolimab in advanced cancers. Repertoires were generated with immunoSEQ multiplex PCR, while TCRdb's copy carries only in-frame clones and drops some. The repertoire has 77,000 or so clones, about 90% of them found once; the top ten carry 1.5% to 2%. The sample in question was CD4+ or CD8+ T cells sorted from blood, obtained in a trial of the OX40 agonist ivuxolimab. The receptors originated from an adult with an advanced solid tumor such as melanoma, head and neck, liver or kidney cancer.

The V gene is TRBV6-1, the J gene TRBJ2-1, with no clear D. Trimming cost V 0 bases and J 5 bases, with 2 bases left between them. The CDR3 totals 12 residues. Germline CDR1 reads MNHNS; CDR2 reads SASEGT. The CDR3 nucleotides read TGTGCCAGCAGTGAAGCTGACAATGAGCAGTTCTTC. Translated: CASSEADNEQFF.

The chain employs TRBV6-5 and TRBJ2-5; D is uncertain. CDR1 is MNHEY, CDR2 SVGAGI, per germline. V was clipped by 0 bases and J by 4 bases, with 9 bases between them. The CDR3 is 14 amino acids. CDR3 sequence: CASSYSGLGETQYF. DNA for the CDR3: TGTGCCAGCAGTTACTCGGGTCTGGGAGAGACCCAGTACTTC.

The chain is built from TRBV18 and TRBJ2-5; possible D gene TRBD2, 5 bases. The length of the CDR3 is 12 residues. In germline, CDR1 is KGHSH, CDR2 LQKENI. V gave up 6 bases and J gave up 7 bases, with 12 bases separating them. DNA of the CDR3: TGTGCCAGCTCCCCGGGGAGTAGGACCCAGTACTTC. As protein: CASSPGSRTQYF.

The chain joins TRBV4-1 to TRBJ2-1; D may be TRBD1 or TRBD2 (7 bases each). This CDR3 spans 16 amino acids. Germline V CDR1 and CDR2: MGHRA, YSYEKL. V was trimmed by 3 bases and J by 5 bases, leaving 17 bases between them. The DNA of the CDR3 is TGCGCCAGCAGCCAGGGGAGGACAGGACTAGACAATGAGCAGTTCTTC. Protein sequence: CASSQGRTGLDNEQFF.

The chain is built from TRBV7-6 and TRBJ2-5; D ambiguous. The V end was cut by 1 base, the J end by 1 base, with 7 bases between. The CDR3 runs to 14 residues. Germline CDR1 reads SGHVS; CDR2 reads FNYEAQ. The CDR3 spells CASSLGGSQETQYF. CDR3 sequence (DNA): TGTGCCAGCAGCTTAGGAGGATCCCAAGAGACCCAGTACTTC. Looking up the rest from reference TRBV7-6 and TRBJ2-5 gives the full variable domain: GAGVSQSPRYKVTKRGQDVALRCDPISGHVSLYWYRQALGQGPEFLTYFNYEAQQDKSGLPNDRFSAERPEGSISTLTIQRTEQRDSAMYRCASSLGGSQETQYFGPGTRLLVL.

This chain joins TRBV19 and TRBJ2-3, with 7 nucleotides matching TRBD2. The CDR3 is 15 residues long. J was trimmed by 1 base and V by 7 bases; bases with no gene match: 8. Germline CDR1 is LNHDA and CDR2 is SQIVND (reference sequence). The CDR3 DNA is TGTGCCAGTACCGAAGTAGCGGGCCGCACAGATACGCAGTATTTT. Translated, it gives CASTEVAGRTDTQYF.

The chain joins TRBV15 to TRBJ2-7; D gene uncertain. V lost 7 bases to trimming and J lost 3 bases, with 4 bases between them. CDR3 size: 10 residues. Germline assignment: CDR1 LNHNV and CDR2 YYDKDF (reference sequence). CDR3 residues: CATNGYEQYF. In DNA, the CDR3 is TGTGCCACCAATGGCTACGAGCAGTACTTC.

The gene calls are TRBV6-1 and TRBJ1-5; 8 bases match TRBD1. V trimming: 4 bases; J trimming: 4 bases; junction bases outside the gene matches: 0. Germline V gene sequence: CDR1 MNHNS, CDR2 SASEGT. This CDR3 region has 13 residues. The CDR3 is CASSGTGNQPQHF. DNA of the CDR3: TGTGCCAGCAGTGGGACAGGGAATCAGCCCCAGCATTTT.

The chain combines TRBV19 with TRBJ2-5, with 7 bases identical to TRBD2. V shed 3 bases, J shed 4 bases, and the junction held 11 bases outside the gene matches. In germline, CDR1 is LNHDA, CDR2 SQIVND (reference sequence). The CDR3 has 16 amino acids. The CDR3 nucleotides read TGTGCCAGTAGTATGGGGGGGGTCGGAGGCGGAGAGACCCAGTACTTC. This sequence encodes CASSMGGVGGGETQYF.

V and J are TRBV6-1 and TRBJ1-5, with 7 bases matching TRBD1. Losses at the gene ends were 7 bases for V and 2 bases for J; bases not matched to a gene: 5. The CDR3 contains 14 residues. From germline, CDR1 is MNHNS and CDR2 SASEGT. As DNA, the CDR3 is TGTGCCAGCACCCAAGGGGGCGGCAATCAGCCCCAGCATTTT. Protein: CASTQGGGNQPQHF.

The chain combines TRBV27 with TRBJ1-1, with D perhaps matching TRBD1 (5 bases). Germline CDR1 is MNHEY and CDR2 is SMNVEV (reference sequence). The CDR3 totals 13 residues. V shed 3 bases and J shed 1 base, with 6 bases lying between them. The CDR3 nucleotides read TGTGCCAGCAGTTTCCAGGGGAACACTGAAGCTTTCTTT. It encodes CASSFQGNTEAFF.

The genes are TRBV27 and TRBJ2-7; D uncertain. The V gene lost 8 bases and the J gene lost 5 bases, with 10 bases spanning the gap. There are 11 residues in the CDR3. Germline-derived CDR1 and CDR2 are MNHEY and SMNVEV (reference sequence). Written as DNA, the CDR3 is TGTGCCAGCCTCCCCCGGGACGAGCAGTACTTC. Its protein product is CASLPRDEQYF.

The chain couples TRBV5-5 to TRBJ2-7; D not certain. Germline V gene lookup returns CDR1 SGHKS and CDR2 YYEKEE (reference sequence). V was pared by 4 bases and J by 3 bases, with 5 bases between. CDR3 length equals 11 residues. Here the CDR3 DNA reads TGTGCCAGCAGCCTGATCTACGAGCAGTACTTC. Its translation: CASSLIYEQYF.

The chain employs TRBV11-2 and TRBJ1-2; tentative D call: TRBD1 (5 bases). Germline V lookup: CDR1 SGHAT, CDR2 FQNNGV. The CDR3 is 17 amino acids. V gave up 2 bases and J gave up 0 bases, with 16 bases separating them. The CDR3 DNA is TGTGCCAGCAGCTTATTGAGGGGTAGTACGGCTAACTATGGCTACACCTTC. Protein: CASSLLRGSTANYGYTF. The whole variable domain, remainder taken from reference TRBV11-2 and TRBJ1-2, is EAGVAQSPRYKIIEKRQSVAFWCNPISGHATLYWYQQILGQGPKLLIQFQNNGVVDDSQLPKDRFSAERLKGVDSTLKIQPAKLEDSAVYLCASSLLRGSTANYGYTFGSGTRLTVV.

The chain uses TRBV7-2 and TRBJ2-2, with 9 bases that match TRBD2. V gave up 2 bases and J gave up 6 bases; unmatched junction bases: 4. Germline V CDR1 and CDR2: SGHTA, FQGNSA. This CDR3 has 15 amino acids. The CDR3 sequence: CASSLIAGVPGELFF. As DNA, the CDR3 is TGTGCCAGCAGCTTAATAGCGGGAGTTCCCGGGGAGCTGTTTTTT.

The V gene is TRBV7-6, the J gene TRBJ2-5; possibly TRBD1 for D (6 bases). V lost 1 base and J lost 5, with 14 bases in between. Germline V gives CDR1 SGHVS, CDR2 FNYEAQ. This CDR3 is 15 amino acids long. This chain's CDR3 is CASSLVAQGSETQYF. In DNA, the CDR3 is TGTGCCAGCAGCTTAGTAGCACAGGGAAGCGAGACCCAGTACTTC.

The chain joins TRBV5-4 to TRBJ1-1; D gene unclear. CDR3 length: 13 residues. Germline CDR1 and CDR2: SGHNT and YYREEE (reference sequence). The V end lost 4 bases, the J end lost 4 bases, and 11 bases lay between the germline ends. The CDR3 DNA follows: TGTGCCAGCAGCCGAGGGCTTATCACTGAAGCTTTCTTT. This gives the protein CASSRGLITEAFF.

The V and J genes are TRBV11-3 and TRBJ2-2; D is possibly TRBD2 (6 bases). The CDR3 is 14 amino acids. Trimming pared 4 bases from V and 7 bases from J, leaving 13 bases between. Germline CDR1 SGHNT, CDR2 YENEEA. The CDR3 spells CASSSTRTGGELFF. The CDR3 region has the DNA TGTGCCAGCAGCTCGACTAGAACGGGCGGGGAGCTGTTTTTT.

The V call is TRBV10-3, the J call TRBJ2-1; TRBD2 aligns across 8 bases. Per the germline V gene, CDR1 is ENHRY and CDR2 is SYGVKD. V trimming: 0 bases; J trimming: 8 bases; junction bases outside the gene matches: 9. The length of the CDR3 is 16 residues. DNA of the CDR3: TGTGCCATCAGTGAGTCTAGAGTGAGCGGGAGCGATGAGCAGTTCTTC. It translates to CAISESRVSGSDEQFF.

V and J are TRBV15 and TRBJ2-5, with TRBD2 as a possible D gene (5 bases). V lost 0 bases and J lost 5, with 13 bases in between. Germline V gene lookup returns CDR1 LNHNV and CDR2 YYDKDF (reference sequence). The CDR3 is 15 amino acids. Here the CDR3 reads CATSREDGMWETQYF. CDR3 nucleotide sequence: TGTGCCACCAGCAGAGAAGACGGGATGTGGGAGACCCAGTACTTC.

CDR3 DNA sequence: TGTGCCAGTAGTGCGTCTAGCGGGAGTTCCTACGAGCAGTACTTC. Protein sequence: CASSASSGSSYEQYF. The rearrangement uses TRBV19 and TRBJ2-7; 10 bases are a match to TRBD2. Germline-derived CDR1 and CDR2 are LNHDA and SQIVND (reference sequence). V trimming: 5 bases; J trimming: 1 base; junction bases outside the gene matches: 5. The CDR3 is made up of 15 amino acids.

The V call is TRBV11-3, the J call TRBJ2-1, with 7 bases fitting TRBD2. Trimming removed 5 bases from V and 7 bases from J; junction bases left unmatched: 11. Germline CDR1 is SGHNT and CDR2 is YENEEA. The CDR3 length is 15 residues. CDR3 protein: CASSRLLAEDNEQFF. The CDR3 bases are TGTGCCAGCAGCCGACTCCTAGCGGAAGATAATGAGCAGTTCTTC.

This clone has only one observation. This sequence joins TRBV30 and TRBJ1-2; the D is unclear. The CDR3 runs to 15 residues. Trimming took 2 bases from V and 5 from J, leaving 18 bases between them. The germline V gene has CDR1 GTSNPN and CDR2 SVGIG (reference sequence). The CDR3 spells CAWSPEDTSRYGYTF. The CDR3 DNA reads TGTGCCTGGAGTCCCGAGGATACATCACGGTATGGCTACACCTTC.

Here the CDR3 reads CARPPRGPHGNTIYF. The CDR3, as DNA: TGTGCCAGACCCCCCCGGGGACCCCACGGAAACACCATATATTTT. This chain connects TRBV5-3 to TRBJ1-3; TRBD1 might be the D (5 bases). TRBV5-3 belongs to the ORF category, with a function that is uncertain. CDR3 size: 15 residues. V shed 7 bases and J shed 4 bases, with 18 bases lying between them.

This chain joins TRBV11-2 and TRBJ2-1; no clear D. The CDR3 length is 15 residues. CDR1 and CDR2 from the germline V gene are SGHAT and FQNNGV. V was pared by 1 base and J by 6 bases, with 13 bases between. CDR3 residues: CASSLGVGRSNEQFF. The CDR3 DNA reads as TGTGCCAGCAGCTTAGGGGTAGGTAGAAGCAATGAGCAGTTCTTC.